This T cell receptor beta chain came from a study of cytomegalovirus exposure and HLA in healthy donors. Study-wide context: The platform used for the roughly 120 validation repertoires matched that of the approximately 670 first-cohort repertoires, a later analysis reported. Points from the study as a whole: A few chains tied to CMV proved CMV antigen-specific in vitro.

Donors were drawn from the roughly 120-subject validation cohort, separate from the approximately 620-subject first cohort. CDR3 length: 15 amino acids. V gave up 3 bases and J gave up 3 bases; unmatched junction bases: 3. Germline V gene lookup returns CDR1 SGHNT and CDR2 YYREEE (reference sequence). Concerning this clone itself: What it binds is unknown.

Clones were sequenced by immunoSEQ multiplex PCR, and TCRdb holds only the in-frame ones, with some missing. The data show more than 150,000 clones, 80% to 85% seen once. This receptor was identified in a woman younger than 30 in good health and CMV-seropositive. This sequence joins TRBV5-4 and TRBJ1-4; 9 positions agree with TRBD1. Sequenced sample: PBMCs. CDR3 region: CASSSRQGANEKLFF. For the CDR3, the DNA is TGTGCCAGCAGCTCCAGACAGGGGGCTAATGAAAAACTGTTTTTT.